This T cell receptor beta chain was recorded in a study of T-cell memory formation after mild COVID-19. General observations from the study: The study detected some responding clones in pre-infection memory, suggesting cross-reactive memory joined. The study found contracting CD4+ clones mainly in CM and EM and contracting CD8+ clones in EMRA.

Amplification by 5'RACE using constant-segment primers produced TCR alpha and TCR beta cDNA libraries that carried sample barcodes and UMIs. MiXCR, applied by TCRdb to the 5' RACE reads, yields one record per CDR3 protein. The table has under 50,000 distinct CDR3 sequences, roughly a quarter seen once. Regarding this clonotype: The antigen is undetermined.

The sequencing input was PBMCs or a T cell subset sorted from them (not recorded which). This sequence originates from a man between 18 and 35 years old who had mild COVID-19 (a few samples of this study predate the infection). Cell type and time point are not known.

CDR3 loop: CASSPTGLPTAKNIQYF. For the CDR3, the DNA is TGTGCCAGCAGTCCTACGGGACTCCCAACCGCCAAAAACATTCAGTACTTC. The V call is TRBV13, the J call TRBJ2-4, with D tentatively TRBD2 (6 bases). Germline V lookup: CDR1 PRHDT, CDR2 FYEKMQ (reference sequence). V was clipped by 6 bases and J by 1 base, with 19 bases between them. The CDR3 sequence is 17 residues long.